Below, one TCR beta chain is given with its context. A junction end diverges from the germline sequence, so it may reflect a read error. The sample is drawn from a study of control samples from healthy donors and cancer patients. This CDR3 has 13 residues. The germline CDR1 and CDR2 sequences are SGHDT and YYEEEE. The repertoire was sequenced with immunoSEQ multiplex PCR; TCRdb's copy has only in-frame clones and lacks some. The data hold 400,000 to 500,000 clones, with around 90% observed a single time. What was sequenced was PBMCs. This chain links TRBV5-6 with TRBJ2-7, with D perhaps matching TRBD1 (5 bases). The receptor was isolated from a man aged 35-49 years with head and neck cancer. The CDR3 DNA sequence: TGTGCCAGCAGTTTGGGGCTCCTCTACGAGCAGTACTTC. Protein product: CASSLGLLYEQYF.